This TCR beta chain was observed in a study of immune heterogeneity within non-small cell lung tumors. On the study more broadly: Of the tumors, several were squamous cell, about ten non-squamous, and 1 not otherwise specified. Findings and limits, study-wide: Identical dominant CDR3 beta clonotypes spanned tumor sites within a patient, beside site-unique high-frequency clones.

TCR beta CDR3 regions came from multiplex PCR with 32 forward V and 13 reverse J primers. TCRdb processed the multiplex PCR reads anew with MiXCR; each CDR3 protein has one entry. The table shows about 21,000 distinct CDR3 sequences, with 28% occurring only once. Germline V gene sequence: CDR1 MGHRA, CDR2 YSYEKL. The CDR3 has 15 amino acids. V shed 0 bases and J 8 bases; nucleotides not matched to a gene: 9. Template material comprised bulk tumor genomic DNA at 450 to 650 ng per sample. Multiple biopsies spaced far apart were taken from each primary tumor during surgery. Those enrolled were patients newly diagnosed with untreated non-small cell lung cancer and undergoing curative surgery. The table lists this clonotype with many counts. Its target is not known.

This chain links TRBV4-1 with TRBJ1-2, with 7 bases matching TRBD1. The TCR sequence derives from a middle-aged man with non-small cell lung cancer. The sequenced sample consisted of lung tumor tissue. The CDR3 DNA follows: TGCGCCAGCAGCCAAGAACAGGGGCGGTTGGGAGGCTACACCTTC. Translation gives CASSQEQGRLGGYTF.